The 25 T cell receptor beta chains in this list originate from one sample, sequenced in a study of shared clonotypes between healthy human individuals. Assay: immunoSEQ multiplex PCR; the TCRdb copy retains only in-frame clones and omits some. Here the sample spans hundreds of thousands of clones, around four fifths being singletons. The specimen was memory CD4+ T cells sorted from blood. Specified subset: CD45RA-negative fraction. The receptors derive from a woman in her twenties or thirties in good health.

This clone was counted between two and nine times. This chain links TRBV2 with TRBJ1-5; 8 bases map to TRBD1. Per the germline V gene, CDR1 is SNHLY and CDR2 is FYNNEI. With 6 bases clipped from V and 7 bases from J, the junction kept 5 bases outside the gene matches. The CDR3 extends over 13 amino acids. The CDR3 is CASRPTGGQPQHF. CDR3 coding DNA: TGTGCCAGCAGACCTACAGGGGGACAGCCCCAGCATTTT.

The chain combines TRBV19 with TRBJ2-3; a weak D match, TRBD2 (5 bases). The germline CDR1 and CDR2 sequences are LNHDA and SQIVND (reference sequence). V was clipped by 3 bases and J by 4 bases, with 14 bases between them. This CDR3 region has 15 residues. The CDR3 region is CASSITRTNSDTQYF. The CDR3 region has the DNA TGTGCCAGTAGTATCACTAGAACGAACTCAGATACGCAGTATTTT.

This sequence joins TRBV5-4 and TRBJ1-2; 7 bases align to TRBD1. The CDR3 extends over 13 amino acids. CDR1 is SGHNT and CDR2 is YYREEE in the germline V gene (reference sequence). V shed 4 bases, J shed 7 bases, and the junction held 7 bases outside the gene matches. CDR3 bases: TGTGCCAGCAGCCCATACGACAGGGCTGGCTACACCTTC. Residues: CASSPYDRAGYTF.

The genes are TRBV28 and TRBJ2-7; TRBD2 aligns across 11 bases. V trimming: 5 bases; J trimming: 5 bases; junction bases outside the gene matches: 11. This CDR3 contains 16 residues. Germline loops: CDR1 MDHEN, CDR2 SYDVKM. The CDR3 DNA sequence: TGTGCCAGCAGTCCCCTCAGACTAGCGGGATTACACGAGCAGTACTTC. This translates into CASSPLRLAGLHEQYF.

The V gene is TRBV19, the J gene TRBJ1-5; D perhaps matches TRBD1 (5 bases). V was clipped by 6 bases and J by 0 bases, with 9 bases between them. The germline gives CDR1 LNHDA, CDR2 SQIVND (reference sequence). The CDR3 contains 14 residues. CDR3 amino acids: CASRTDYSNQPQHF. DNA of the CDR3: TGTGCCAGTAGGACAGATTATAGCAATCAGCCCCAGCATTTT.

The chain combines TRBV28 with TRBJ1-3, with D unresolved. Trimming left V 4 bases short and J 0 bases short, with 10 bases between. Germline assignment: CDR1 MDHEN and CDR2 SYDVKM. This CDR3 region has 15 residues. The CDR3 spells CASSSPDRSGNTIYF. CDR3 bases: TGTGCCAGCAGTTCGCCGGACCGCTCTGGAAACACCATATATTTT.

This chain's CDR3 is CASSPLGEYEQYF. In DNA form, the CDR3 reads TGTGCCAGCTCACCACTTGGGGAGTACGAGCAGTACTTC. The J gene is TRBJ2-7, the V gene TRBV18, with D possibly matching TRBD2 (5 bases). The CDR3 loop spans 13 amino acids. Germline values: CDR1 KGHSH, CDR2 LQKENI. Trimming cost V 1 base and J 4 bases, with 8 bases left between them.

This clone was detected a few times. The V call is TRBV4-1, the J call TRBJ2-7, with D possibly being TRBD2 (6 bases). V lost 3 bases to trimming and J lost 2 bases, with 14 bases between them. CDR3 length: 15 amino acids. Germline V lookup: CDR1 MGHRA, CDR2 YSYEKL. The CDR3 region is CASSQLGGVAYEQYF. The CDR3 nucleotides are TGCGCCAGCAGCCAGCTTGGCGGGGTCGCCTACGAGCAGTACTTC.

The table lists this clone with a few counts. This chain links TRBV28 with TRBJ2-1; 11 positions match TRBD2. Germline trimming cut 6 bases from V and 4 bases from J; bases unmatched to any gene: 5. CDR3 length: 15 amino acids. Germline loops: CDR1 MDHEN, CDR2 SYDVKM. The CDR3 DNA follows: TGTGCCAGCAGACCCGGGACTAGCGGATACAATGAGCAGTTCTTC. It yields the protein CASRPGTSGYNEQFF.

DNA for the CDR3: TGTGCCAGCAGGGCGACACACATGAACACTGAAGCTTTCTTT. Translated, it gives CASRATHMNTEAFF. V is TRBV2 and J is TRBJ1-1; D remains ambiguous. Per the germline V gene, CDR1 is SNHLY and CDR2 is FYNNEI. This CDR3 region has 14 residues. V lost 6 bases, J lost 0 bases, and 11 bases lay in between.

This clone has just a few counts. The V call is TRBV6-1, the J call TRBJ2-3; weak D call: TRBD2 (6 bases). The CDR3 runs to 14 residues. V was trimmed by 5 bases and J by 2 bases, leaving 11 bases between them. The germline CDR1 and CDR2 sequences are MNHNS and SASEGT. In nucleotides, the CDR3 is TGTGCCAGCAGTTGGGCGGGATTCACAGATACGCAGTATTTT. Protein: CASSWAGFTDTQYF.

This chain joins TRBV7-2 and TRBJ2-7; TRBD2 aligns across 10 bases. The length of the CDR3 is 15 residues. CDR1 is SGHTA and CDR2 is FQGNSA in the germline V gene. The trim removed 5 bases at V and 6 bases at J, leaving 10 bases unmatched. The CDR3 spells CASSDASGSVVEQYF. The CDR3 DNA reads TGTGCCAGCAGCGACGCTAGCGGGAGTGTAGTCGAGCAGTACTTC.

The chain recombines TRBV7-3 with TRBJ2-6; 7 positions agree with TRBD1. Germline-derived CDR1 and CDR2 are SGHTA and FQGTGA. Trimming cost V 4 bases and J 2 bases; bases outside gene matches: 2. This CDR3 comprises 15 residues. The CDR3 sequence: CASSSDRPGANVLTF. The CDR3, as DNA: TGTGCCAGCAGCTCGGACAGGCCTGGGGCCAACGTCCTGACTTTC.

This sequence joins TRBV5-4 and TRBJ1-1, with D uncertain. The CDR3 consists of 15 residues. CDR1 and CDR2 from the germline V gene are SGHNT and YYREEE (reference sequence). V dropped 4 bases and J dropped 5 bases, with 18 bases sitting between them. For the CDR3, the DNA is TGTGCCAGCAGCAGGGCGTCGAGATTTGATACTGAAGCTTTCTTT. The encoded protein is CASSRASRFDTEAFF.

The J gene is TRBJ2-7, the V gene TRBV6-6; 8 positions match TRBD1. Germline V gene data show CDR1 as MNHNY and CDR2 as SVGAGI (reference sequence). The CDR3 consists of 16 residues. V lost 6 bases, J lost 3 bases, and 13 bases stayed unmatched. Here the CDR3 reads CASSSQRPGQDYEQYF. In nucleotides, the CDR3 is TGTGCCAGCAGCTCCCAAAGACCGGGACAGGACTACGAGCAGTACTTC.

Concerning this clone: Other nucleotide sequences from this sample produce the same CDR3. The CDR3 coding sequence is TGCGCCAGCAGCCTCGGGACTAGCGGGAGTACAGATACGCAGTATTTT. The encoded protein is CASSLGTSGSTDTQYF. J is TRBJ2-3 and V is TRBV5-1; TRBD2 agrees at 14 bases. Germline trimming cut 4 bases from V and 3 bases from J; bases unmatched to any gene: 4. Per the germline V gene, CDR1 is SGHRS and CDR2 is YFSETQ. This CDR3 comprises 16 residues.

Worth noting for this clone: At the DNA level, this CDR3 is encoded by other sequences in the same sample as well. The CDR3 DNA is TGTGCCAGCTCACCAGGCCAGGGGACCCACGAGCAGTACTTC. It translates to CASSPGQGTHEQYF. The rearrangement joins TRBV18 to TRBJ2-7; D perhaps matches TRBD1 (6 bases). The CDR3 runs 14 residues. CDR1 and CDR2 from the germline V gene are KGHSH and LQKENI. V was shortened by 2 bases and J by 5 bases, with 13 bases between the two germline ends.

V usage is TRBV28 and J usage is TRBJ2-1; D is uncertain. Germline values: CDR1 MDHEN, CDR2 SYDVKM. The V gene lost 4 bases and the J gene lost 15 bases, with 13 bases spanning the gap. CDR3 length: 11 amino acids. Here the CDR3 reads CASSSRLVTFF. The CDR3 nucleotides read TGTGCCAGCAGTTCTAGGTTGGTGACGTTCTTC.

The chain is built from TRBV5-6 and TRBJ2-5, with TRBD1 identical over 9 bases. CDR3 length: 13 residues. V trimming: 6 bases; J trimming: 5 bases; junction bases outside the gene matches: 5. Germline V gene sequence: CDR1 SGHDT, CDR2 YYEEEE. Written as DNA, the CDR3 is TGTGCCAGCACCATAGGACAGGGGGAGACCCAGTACTTC. Its translation: CASTIGQGETQYF.

The chain combines TRBV5-1 with TRBJ2-1; D unclear. Germline V gives CDR1 SGHRS, CDR2 YFSETQ. The CDR3 is made up of 13 amino acids. With 0 bases removed from V and 6 bases from J, the gap between germline ends came to 7 bases. This chain's CDR3 is CASSLGALNEQFF. The CDR3, as DNA: TGCGCCAGCAGCTTGGGTGCTCTCAATGAGCAGTTCTTC.

V is TRBV29-1 and J is TRBJ2-1, with TRBD2 as a possible D gene (5 bases). Germline CDR1 and CDR2: SQVTM and ANQGSEA. The CDR3 has 13 residues. The V end lost 7 bases, the J end lost 8 bases, and 18 bases lay between the germline ends. In nucleotides, the CDR3 is TGCAGCGGGTGTCCGGACTTGAATGATGAGCAGTTCTTC. This translates into CSGCPDLNDEQFF.

The table lists this clone with a few counts. The V and J genes are TRBV6-1 and TRBJ2-1, with 8 bases fitting TRBD1. Germline V gives CDR1 MNHNS, CDR2 SASEGT. Trimming took 1 base from V and 6 from J; bases not matched to a gene: 5. The CDR3 totals 15 residues. CDR3 bases: TGTGCCAGCAGTGAAGTACAGGGGGTAGGCAATGAGCAGTTCTTC. It encodes CASSEVQGVGNEQFF.

The rearrangement uses TRBV7-2 and TRBJ2-7; D unclear. V was cut by 1 base and J by 2 bases, with 9 bases left in between. Germline CDR1 SGHTA, CDR2 FQGNSA. This CDR3 contains 14 residues. CDR3 protein: CASSLVAGAYEQYF. The CDR3 DNA is TGTGCCAGCAGCTTAGTCGCCGGAGCCTACGAGCAGTACTTC.

The V call is TRBV28, the J call TRBJ1-2; D is uncertain. V was pared by 4 bases and J by 8 bases, with 11 bases between. Germline assignment: CDR1 MDHEN and CDR2 SYDVKM. CDR3 length equals 12 residues. The CDR3 region is CASSYVDTGYTF. The CDR3 coding sequence is TGTGCCAGCAGTTATGTAGACACCGGCTACACCTTC.

The rearrangement joins TRBV6-6 to TRBJ1-2, with D hard to call. Germline values: CDR1 MNHNY, CDR2 SVGAGI (reference sequence). Trimming took 6 bases from V and 8 from J, leaving 22 bases between them. This CDR3 region has 15 residues. The DNA for the CDR3 is TGTGCCAGCAGCCCGACCCCGGGCTCCTTAATGGGCTACACCTTC. Protein product: CASSPTPGSLMGYTF.